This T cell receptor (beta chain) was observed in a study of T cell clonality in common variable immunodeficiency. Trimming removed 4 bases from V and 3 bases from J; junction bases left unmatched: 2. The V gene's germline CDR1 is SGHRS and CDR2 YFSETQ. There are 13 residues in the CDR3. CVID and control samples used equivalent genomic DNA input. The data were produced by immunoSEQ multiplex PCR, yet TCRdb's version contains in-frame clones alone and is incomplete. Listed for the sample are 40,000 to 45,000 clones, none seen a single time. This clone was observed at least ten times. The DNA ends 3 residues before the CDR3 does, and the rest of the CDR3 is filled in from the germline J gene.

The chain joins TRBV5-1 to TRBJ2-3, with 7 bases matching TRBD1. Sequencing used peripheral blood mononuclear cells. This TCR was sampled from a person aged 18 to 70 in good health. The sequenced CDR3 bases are TGCGCCAGCAGCCCGGGACAGACAGATACG. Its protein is CASSPGQTDT. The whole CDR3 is CASSPGQTDTQYF.